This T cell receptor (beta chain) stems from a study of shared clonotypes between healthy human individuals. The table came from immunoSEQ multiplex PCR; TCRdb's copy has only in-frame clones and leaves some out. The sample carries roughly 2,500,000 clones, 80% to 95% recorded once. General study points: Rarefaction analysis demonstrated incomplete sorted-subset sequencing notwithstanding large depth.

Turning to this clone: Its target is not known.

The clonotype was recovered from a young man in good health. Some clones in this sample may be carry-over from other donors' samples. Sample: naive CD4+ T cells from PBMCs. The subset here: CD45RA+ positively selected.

CDR3 amino acids: CARSLAWEGDSTDTQYF. CDR3 coding DNA: TGTGCCAGAAGCTTGGCGTGGGAAGGGGACAGCACAGATACGCAGTATTTT. The J gene is TRBJ2-3, the V gene TRBV5-3, with D tentatively TRBD1 or TRBD2 (5 bases each). TRBV5-3 falls under the ORF class, with uncertain function. Trimming removed 0 bases from V and 0 bases from J, with 14 bases in between. The CDR3 sequence is 17 residues long.